This TCR beta chain comes out of a study of blood T cell repertoires in COVID-19. Sequencing used immunoSEQ multiplex PCR; TCRdb keeps in-frame clones, though not all of them. The table shows approximately 300,000 clones, with around 90% occurring only once. Germline loops: CDR1 MGHDK, CDR2 SYGVNS. The CDR3 runs to 16 residues. Trimming took 3 bases from V and 3 from J, leaving 14 bases between them. The sample comprised peripheral blood. The chain combines TRBV25-1 with TRBJ2-2; D might be TRBD2 (6 bases). The source of this sequence is a woman aged 25 to 45 with COVID-19, enrolled during active disease. CDR3 nucleotides: TGTGCCAGCAGTGAGCAACCGGGACTTTACACCGGGGAGCTGTTTTTT. Residues: CASSEQPGLYTGELFF.